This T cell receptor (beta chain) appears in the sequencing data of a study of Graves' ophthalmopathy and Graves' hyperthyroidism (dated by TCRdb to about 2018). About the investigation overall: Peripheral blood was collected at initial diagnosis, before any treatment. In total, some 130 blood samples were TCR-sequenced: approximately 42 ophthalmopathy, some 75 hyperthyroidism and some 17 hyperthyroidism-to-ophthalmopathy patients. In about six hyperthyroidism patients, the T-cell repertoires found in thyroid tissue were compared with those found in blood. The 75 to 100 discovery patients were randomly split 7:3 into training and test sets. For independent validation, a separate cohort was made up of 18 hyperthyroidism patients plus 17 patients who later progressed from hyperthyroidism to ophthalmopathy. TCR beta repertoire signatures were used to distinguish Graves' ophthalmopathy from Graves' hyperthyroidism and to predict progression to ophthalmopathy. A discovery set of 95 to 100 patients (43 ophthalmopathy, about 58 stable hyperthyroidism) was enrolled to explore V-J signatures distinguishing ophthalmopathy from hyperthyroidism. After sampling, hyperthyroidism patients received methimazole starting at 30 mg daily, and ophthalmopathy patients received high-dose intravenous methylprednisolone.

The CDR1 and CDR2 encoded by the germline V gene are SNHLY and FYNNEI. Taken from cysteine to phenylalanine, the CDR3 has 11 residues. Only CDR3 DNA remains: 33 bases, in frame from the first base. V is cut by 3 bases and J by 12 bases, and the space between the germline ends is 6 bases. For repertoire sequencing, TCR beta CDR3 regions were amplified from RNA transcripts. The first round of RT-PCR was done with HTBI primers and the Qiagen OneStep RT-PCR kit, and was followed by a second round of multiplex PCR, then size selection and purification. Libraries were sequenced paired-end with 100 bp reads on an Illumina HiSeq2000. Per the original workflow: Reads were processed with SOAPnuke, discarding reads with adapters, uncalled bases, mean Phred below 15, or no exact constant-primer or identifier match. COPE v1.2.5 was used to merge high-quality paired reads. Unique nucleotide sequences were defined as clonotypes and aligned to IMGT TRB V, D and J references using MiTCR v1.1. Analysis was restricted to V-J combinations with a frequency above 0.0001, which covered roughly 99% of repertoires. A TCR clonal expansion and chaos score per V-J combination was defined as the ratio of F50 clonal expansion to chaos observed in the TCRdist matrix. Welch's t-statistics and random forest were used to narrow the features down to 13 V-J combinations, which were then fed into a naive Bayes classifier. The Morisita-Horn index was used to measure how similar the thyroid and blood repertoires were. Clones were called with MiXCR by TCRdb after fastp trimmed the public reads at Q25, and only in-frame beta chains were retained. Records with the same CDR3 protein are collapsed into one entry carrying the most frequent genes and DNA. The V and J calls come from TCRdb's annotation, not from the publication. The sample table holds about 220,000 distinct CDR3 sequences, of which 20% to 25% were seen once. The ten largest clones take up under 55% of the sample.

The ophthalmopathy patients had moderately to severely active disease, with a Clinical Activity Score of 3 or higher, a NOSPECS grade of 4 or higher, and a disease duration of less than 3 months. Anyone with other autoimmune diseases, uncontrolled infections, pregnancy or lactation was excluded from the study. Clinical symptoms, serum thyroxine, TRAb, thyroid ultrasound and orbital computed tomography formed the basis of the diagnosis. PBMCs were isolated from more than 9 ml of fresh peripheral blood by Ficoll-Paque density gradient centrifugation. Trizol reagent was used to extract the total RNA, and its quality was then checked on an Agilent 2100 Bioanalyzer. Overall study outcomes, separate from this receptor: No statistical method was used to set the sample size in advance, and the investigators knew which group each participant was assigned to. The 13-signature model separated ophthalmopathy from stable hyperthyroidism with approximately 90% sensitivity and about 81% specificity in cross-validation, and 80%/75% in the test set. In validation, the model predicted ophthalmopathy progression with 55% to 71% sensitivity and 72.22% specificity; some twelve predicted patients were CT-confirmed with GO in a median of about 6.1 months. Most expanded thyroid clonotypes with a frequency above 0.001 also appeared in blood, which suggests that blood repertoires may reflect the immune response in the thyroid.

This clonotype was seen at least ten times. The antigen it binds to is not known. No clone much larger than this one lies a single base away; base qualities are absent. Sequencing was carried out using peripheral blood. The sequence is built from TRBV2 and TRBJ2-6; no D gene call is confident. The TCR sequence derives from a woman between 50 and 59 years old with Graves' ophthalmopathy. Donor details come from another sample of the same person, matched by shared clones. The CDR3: CASSDPGVLTF. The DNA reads TGTGCCAGCAGTGACCCTGGCGTCCTGACTTTC.